The 5 T cell receptor beta chains presented below share a single source sample, sequenced in a study of shared clonotypes between healthy human individuals. The protocol was immunoSEQ multiplex PCR, while the TCRdb copy is restricted to in-frame clones and leaves out a portion. The sample lists under 650,000 clones, about 96% occurring once. Sequenced input: naive CD4+ T cells sorted from blood. Noted subset: CD45RA+ positively selected. These receptors were collected from a young woman in good health.

A single count supports this clone. CDR3 protein: CATSRATGDTQYF. In DNA form, the CDR3 reads TGTGCCACCAGCAGGGCGACGGGAGATACGCAGTATTTT. The chain has TRBV15 and TRBJ2-3; no firm D call. Germline values: CDR1 LNHNV, CDR2 YYDKDF (reference sequence). Trimming left V 3 bases short and J 5 bases short, with 9 bases between. The CDR3 loop spans 13 amino acids.

For this clone: In the same sample, other DNA sequences code for this CDR3. The chain combines TRBV19 with TRBJ1-4; 10 bases are shared with TRBD1. Germline CDR1 is LNHDA and CDR2 is SQIVND (reference sequence). There are 15 residues in the CDR3. With V trimmed by 4 bases and J by 5 bases, 4 bases remained unmatched. DNA of the CDR3: TGTGCCAGTAGTACGCCGGGACAGGGGAATGAAAAACTGTTTTTT. This sequence encodes CASSTPGQGNEKLFF.

V gene TRBV30 combines with J gene TRBJ1-6; D is unresolved. The CDR3 has 13 amino acids. CDR1 is GTSNPN, CDR2 SVGIG, per germline (reference sequence). Trimming shortened V by 3 bases and J by 6 bases, and 9 bases separated the two germline ends. The CDR3 sequence: CAWSREINSPLHF. The DNA for the CDR3 is TGTGCCTGGAGCCGGGAGATTAATTCACCCCTCCACTTT.

The V call is TRBV5-8, the J call TRBJ2-7; TRBD2 matches at 8 bases. Germline values: CDR1 SGHTS, CDR2 YDEGEE. This CDR3 spans 16 amino acids. V trimming: 4 bases; J trimming: 2 bases; junction bases outside the gene matches: 11. The CDR3 nucleotides are TGTGCCAGCAGCCCCCTGACTAGCGCGATCCCCTACGAGCAGTACTTC. Translation gives CASSPLTSAIPYEQYF.

The rearrangement uses TRBV6-4 and TRBJ2-3; 7 nucleotides match TRBD2. This CDR3 region has 18 residues. With V trimmed by 0 bases and J by 2 bases, 11 bases remained unmatched. Germline CDR1 MRHNA, CDR2 SNTAGT. CDR3 protein: CASSDSGEGPLFTDTQYF. The CDR3 DNA is TGTGCCAGCAGTGACTCGGGGGAGGGGCCATTATTCACAGATACGCAGTATTTT.